This T cell receptor (beta chain) derives from a study of T cells in Graves' hyperthyroidism and ophthalmopathy. Looking at the study overall: Specimen type is peripheral blood, collected at initial diagnosis prior to any treatment. Study-level findings and limits: Stable hyperthyroidism was told apart from ophthalmopathy by a model built on 13 V-J features. Blood samples included most of the expanded thyroid clonotypes exceeding 0.001.

A note on this clonotype: Its antigen remains unidentified.

The CDR3 totals 15 residues. Germline values: CDR1 DFQATT, CDR2 SNEGSKA (reference sequence). Deletions cut 1 base from V and 5 bases from J, with 12 bases between. Amplification targeted TCR beta CDR3 regions from RNA transcripts. During a first-round RT-PCR of the TCR CDR3, the HTBI primer set was used. Using its own MiXCR run on the multiplex PCR reads, TCRdb lists one record per CDR3 protein. The sample carries 300,000 or so distinct CDR3 sequences, 18% recorded once. Participants, patients aged 18 to 65, had newly diagnosed hyperthyroidism with a duration under 2 months. The source is a woman aged 45-60 years with Graves' hyperthyroidism. The chain combines TRBV20-1 with TRBJ1-6; maybe TRBD1 (5 bases). The sample comprised blood. The CDR3 loop reads CSARVSGTDNSPLHF. DNA of the CDR3: TGCAGTGCTAGAGTGTCAGGGACCGATAATTCACCCCTCCACTTT.